This T cell receptor (beta chain) comes out of a study of CD8 T cells in Susac syndrome. V gave up 5 bases and J gave up 5 bases, with 14 bases separating them. Germline lookup yields CDR1 SGHDT and CDR2 YYEEEE. There are 13 residues in the CDR3. Roughly 0.45 to 1 ug RNA was reverse transcribed with random hexamers. TCRdb ran MiXCR on the immunoSEQ multiplex PCR reads and lists one entry per CDR3 protein. The sample includes around 100,000 distinct CDR3 sequences, roughly 96% of them seen just once. Sequenced input: CD8+ T cells from PBMCs. The source is a human donor with Susac syndrome. The chain has TRBV5-6 and TRBJ2-7; D is unclear. CDR3 amino acids: CASSGPMGNEQYF. Written as DNA, the CDR3 is TGTGCCAGCAGTGGCCCTATGGGGAACGAGCAGTACTTC.